This T cell receptor (beta chain) was sequenced in a study of early T cells in non-severe SARS-CoV-2 infection. Study details: Sequenced bulk RNA came from whole blood that was unsorted, and chains were unpaired. Whole-study results and caveats: Private and CD4 specificities were missed by VDJdb matching, skewed to anti-spike CD8.

CDR1 and CDR2 from the germline V gene are SGHNT and YYREEE (reference sequence). The J segment lost 2 bases and the V segment lost 3 bases, leaving 9 bases of the junction unmatched. The CDR3 is made up of 16 amino acids. Separate cDNA molecules each had unique molecular identifiers attached to them. One entry per CDR3 protein, called by TCRdb with MiXCR from the 5' RACE reads. This sample has roughly 72,000 distinct CDR3 sequences, with 13% found just once. This clonotype has ten or more counts. Its target is unknown. The TCR comes from an adult who was a healthcare worker with PCR-confirmed SARS-CoV-2 infection or an uninfected control (not recorded which). The V gene is TRBV5-4, the J gene TRBJ2-3, with 7 bases lining up with TRBD1. Sequenced input: whole blood. The CDR3: CASSWEPTGVTDTQYF. The CDR3 bases are TGTGCCAGCAGCTGGGAACCAACAGGGGTCACAGATACGCAGTATTTT. The full variable domain, in which reference TRBV5-4 and TRBJ2-3 provide the parts outside the CDR3, is ETGVTQSPTHLIKTRGQQVTLRCSSQSGHNTVSWYQQALGQGPQFIFQYYREEENGRGNFPPRFSGLQFPNYSSELNVNALELDDSALYLCASSWEPTGVTDTQYFGPGTRLTVL.